A single sample gave rise to the 11 T cell receptor beta chains below, sequenced in a study of CD8 T cells in ankylosing spondylitis. General study results and limits: Ankylosing spondylitis blood seemed to carry a telltale TCR beta motif made of about 8 highly homologous variants.

Their antigen targets remain unknown. TCRdb re-called the 5' RACE reads through MiXCR, storing one row per CDR3 protein. The repertoire holds some 220,000 distinct CDR3 sequences, with about 7% as singletons. Sequencing used blood, either unsorted or a sorted T cell fraction (not recorded which). The receptor set was obtained from a male donor with ankylosing spondylitis.

This clonotype was seen many times. This sequence joins TRBV11-2 and TRBJ2-1, with 7 bases lining up with TRBD1. V lost 1 base and J lost 4; bases outside the gene matches: 7. The germline V gene encodes CDR1 SGHAT and CDR2 FQNNGV. This CDR3 is 16 amino acids long. CDR3 loop: CASSLAVGGPYNEQFF. CDR3 DNA: TGTGCCAGCAGCTTAGCGGTAGGGGGCCCTTACAATGAGCAGTTCTTC.

In this sample, this clonotype turned up a few times. The chain joins TRBV10-3 to TRBJ2-1; tentatively, D is TRBD1 or TRBD2 (5 bases each). Trimming pared 2 bases from V and 9 bases from J, leaving 17 bases between. The CDR3 totals 15 residues. Germline lookup yields CDR1 ENHRY and CDR2 SYGVKD. The CDR3 coding sequence is TGTGCCATCAGTGAGCGGGGCCAATTCCACCCTGAGCAGTTCTTC. Encoded protein: CAISERGQFHPEQFF.

This clonotype was counted at least ten times. The chain recombines TRBV4-3 with TRBJ1-3; D is unclear. CDR1 is LGHNA and CDR2 is YSLEER in the germline V gene. CDR3 length equals 14 residues. Trimming cost V 0 bases and J 2 bases, with 5 bases left between them. DNA of the CDR3: TGCGCCAGCAGCCAAGATCGGACTGGAAACACCATATATTTT. It specifies CASSQDRTGNTIYF.

In this sample, this clonotype turned up many times. The J gene is TRBJ2-3, the V gene TRBV7-9; TRBD1 is a possible D gene (6 bases). Germline V lookup: CDR1 SEHNR, CDR2 FQNEAQ (reference sequence). Trimming shortened V by 4 bases and J by 0 bases, and 14 bases separated the two germline ends. CDR3 size: 16 residues. CDR3: CASSSEGDTSTDTQYF. The CDR3 DNA reads TGTGCCAGCAGCTCAGAGGGGGATACTAGCACAGATACGCAGTATTTT. The full variable domain, rest sourced from reference TRBV7-9 and TRBJ2-3, is DTGVSQNPRHKITKRGQNVTFRCDPISEHNRLYWYRQTLGQGPEFLTYFQNEAQLEKSRLLSDRFSAERPKGSFSTLEIQRTEQGDSAMYLCASSSEGDTSTDTQYFGPGTRLTVL.

In its sample, this clonotype was seen a few times. The chain links TRBV7-9 to TRBJ2-5, with D perhaps TRBD2 (5 bases). This CDR3 is built from 14 residues. Germline CDR1 SEHNR, CDR2 FQNEAQ (reference sequence). Trimming left V 4 bases short and J 3 bases short, with 12 bases between. CDR3 loop: CASSSRVGEETQYF. The CDR3 DNA follows: TGTGCCAGCAGCTCCCGAGTGGGAGAAGAGACCCAGTACTTC. The whole variable domain, remainder taken from reference TRBV7-9 and TRBJ2-5, is DTGVSQNPRHKITKRGQNVTFRCDPISEHNRLYWYRQTLGQGPEFLTYFQNEAQLEKSRLLSDRFSAERPKGSFSTLEIQRTEQGDSAMYLCASSSRVGEETQYFGPGTRLLVL.

This clonotype was observed many times. CDR3 bases: TGTGCCAGCAGGGGGGGGCGAGACAGGTCCTACGAGCAGTACTTC. Amino acids: CASRGGRDRSYEQYF. This rearrangement joins TRBV28 to TRBJ2-7; tentatively, D is TRBD2 (7 bases). This CDR3 has 15 residues. The germline V gene has CDR1 MDHEN and CDR2 SYDVKM. The ends were cut back, 6 bases at V and 1 base at J, with 16 bases in the middle. The full variable domain, with the rest looked up from reference TRBV28 and TRBJ2-7, is DVKVTQSSRYLVKRTGEKVFLECVQDMDHENMFWYRQDPGLGLRLIYFSYDVKMKEKGDIPEGYSVSREKKERFSLILESASTNQTSMYLCASRGGRDRSYEQYFGPGTRLTVT.

This clonotype was observed many times. The chain is built from TRBV7-9 and TRBJ2-4; 7 positions agree with TRBD2. CDR1 and CDR2 from the germline V gene are SEHNR and FQNEAQ (reference sequence). The length of the CDR3 is 12 residues. V was clipped by 5 bases and J by 8 bases; unmatched bases: 3. Written as DNA, the CDR3 is TGTGCCAGCAGCCTGGGGGGGGACATTCAGTACTTC. Its protein product is CASSLGGDIQYF.

The chain uses TRBV27 and TRBJ2-7; D might be TRBD1 (6 bases). Germline V gene lookup returns CDR1 MNHEY and CDR2 SMNVEV (reference sequence). The ends were cut back, 5 bases at V and 6 bases at J, with 20 bases in the middle. The CDR3 has 15 residues. CDR3: CASSTSSRDKAEQYF. Written as DNA, the CDR3 is TGTGCCAGCAGTACCTCTTCCCGGGACAAGGCCGAGCAGTACTTC.

This clonotype was seen at least ten times. The rearrangement joins TRBV15 to TRBJ2-7; 7 bases fit TRBD1. This CDR3 contains 14 residues. CDR1 is LNHNV, CDR2 YYDKDF, per germline (reference sequence). After removal of 1 base from V and 2 bases from J, the junction contained 2 bases not matched to a gene. CDR3 DNA: TGTGCCACCAGCAGAGGACAGGGCGCCTACGAGCAGTACTTC. As protein: CATSRGQGAYEQYF.

Many counts were recorded for this clonotype. The chain is built from TRBV11-2 and TRBJ1-6; D unresolved. Germline V gene data show CDR1 as SGHAT and CDR2 as FQNNGV. V was pared by 0 bases and J by 0 bases, with 18 bases between. CDR3 size: 20 residues. CDR3 sequence reads: CASSLESGVVFSSYNSPLHF. The CDR3 nucleotides read TGTGCCAGCAGCTTAGAGTCGGGCGTTGTTTTCAGCTCCTATAATTCACCCCTCCACTTT.

This clonotype has just a few counts. V and J are TRBV11-2 and TRBJ2-1; 11 bases are shared with TRBD2. This CDR3 contains 16 residues. Germline V lookup: CDR1 SGHAT, CDR2 FQNNGV. V was pared by 2 bases and J by 8 bases, with 8 bases of the junction left unmatched. CDR3 sequence (DNA): TGTGCCAGCAGCTTATTTAGCGGGGGGGCCGTCTATGAGCAGTTCTTC. Translation gives CASSLFSGGAVYEQFF. Full variable domain (rest looked up from reference TRBV11-2 and TRBJ2-1): EAGVAQSPRYKIIEKRQSVAFWCNPISGHATLYWYQQILGQGPKLLIQFQNNGVVDDSQLPKDRFSAERLKGVDSTLKIQPAKLEDSAVYLCASSLFSGGAVYEQFFGPGTRLTVL.